The present T cell receptor beta chain was sequenced within a study of blood T cell repertoires in COVID-19. Trimming removed 5 bases at V and 1 base at J, with 8 bases between. This CDR3 contains 13 residues. Germline V gene data show CDR1 as SEHNR and CDR2 as FQNEAQ (reference sequence). This clone came up once. Cohorts were assigned according to the clinical history that participants reported. Profiled with immunoSEQ multiplex PCR; TCRdb holds only in-frame clones, not every one. Of about 440,000 clones listed, roughly 91% are singletons. The receptor was derived from a man younger than 35 who had recovered from COVID-19. The chain couples TRBV7-9 to TRBJ1-1; no definite D call. The sequencing input was PBMCs or T cells enriched from blood (not recorded which). CDR3: CASSHLENTEAFF. Here the CDR3 DNA reads TGTGCCAGCAGCCATCTAGAGAACACTGAAGCTTTCTTT.